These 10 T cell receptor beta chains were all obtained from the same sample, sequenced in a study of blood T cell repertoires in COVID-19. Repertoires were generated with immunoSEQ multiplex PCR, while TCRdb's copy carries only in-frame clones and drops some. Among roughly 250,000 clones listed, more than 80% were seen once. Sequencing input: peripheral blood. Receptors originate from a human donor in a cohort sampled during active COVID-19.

The CDR3 region has the DNA TGTGCCAGCAGCGGAGAGGGGGGGTTGAACACTGAAGCTTTCTTT. Protein sequence: CASSGEGGLNTEAFF. The rearrangement joins TRBV9 to TRBJ1-1, with a possible D match to TRBD1 (6 bases). The germline CDR1 and CDR2 sequences are SGDLS and YYNGEE. V was clipped by 3 bases and J by 0 bases, with 12 bases between them. CDR3 length: 15 residues.

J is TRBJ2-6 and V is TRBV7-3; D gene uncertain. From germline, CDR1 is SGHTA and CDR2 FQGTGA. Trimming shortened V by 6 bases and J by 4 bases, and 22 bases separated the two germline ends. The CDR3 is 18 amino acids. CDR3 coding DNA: TGTGCCAGCAGTTGGATCCGAGGAACCCAAAAGGGGGCCAACGTCCTGACTTTC. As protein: CASSWIRGTQKGANVLTF.

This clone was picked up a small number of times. CDR3 region: CASSAAPPGGYEQYF. CDR3 bases: TGTGCCAGCAGCGCGGCTCCGCCGGGGGGCTACGAGCAGTACTTC. J is TRBJ2-7 and V is TRBV5-4; 7 bases fit TRBD2. The V segment lost 4 bases and the J segment 3 bases; nucleotides outside the gene matches: 10. CDR1 is SGHNT and CDR2 is YYREEE in the germline V gene (reference sequence). The CDR3 runs to 15 residues.

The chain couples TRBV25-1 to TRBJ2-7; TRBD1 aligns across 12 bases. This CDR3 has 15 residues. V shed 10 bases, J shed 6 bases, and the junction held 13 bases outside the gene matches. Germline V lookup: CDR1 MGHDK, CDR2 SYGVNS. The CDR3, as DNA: TGTGCCACCTCCGTCCTGGGACAGGGGGCTATCGAGCAGTACTTC. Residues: CATSVLGQGAIEQYF.

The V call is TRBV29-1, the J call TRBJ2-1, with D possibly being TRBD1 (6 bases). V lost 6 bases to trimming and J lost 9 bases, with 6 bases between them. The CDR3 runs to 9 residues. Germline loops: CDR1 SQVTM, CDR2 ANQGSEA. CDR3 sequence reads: CSVDSEQFF. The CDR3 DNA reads TGCAGCGTGGACAGTGAGCAGTTCTTC.

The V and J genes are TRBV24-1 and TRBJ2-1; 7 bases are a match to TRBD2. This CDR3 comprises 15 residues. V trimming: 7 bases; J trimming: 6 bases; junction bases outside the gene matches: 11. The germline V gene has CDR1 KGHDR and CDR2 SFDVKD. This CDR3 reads CATRATGGGANEQFF. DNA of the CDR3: TGTGCCACCAGGGCGACGGGAGGTGGGGCCAATGAGCAGTTCTTC.

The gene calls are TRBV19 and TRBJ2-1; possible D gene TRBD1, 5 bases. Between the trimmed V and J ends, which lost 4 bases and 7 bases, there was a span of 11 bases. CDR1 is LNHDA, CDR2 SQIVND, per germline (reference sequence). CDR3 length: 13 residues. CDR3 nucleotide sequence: TGTGCCAGTAGTAGAGATACAGGTAATGAGCAGTTCTTC. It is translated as CASSRDTGNEQFF. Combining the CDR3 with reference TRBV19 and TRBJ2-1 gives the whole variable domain DGGITQSPKYLFRKEGQNVTLSCEQNLNHDAMYWYRQDPGQGLRLIYYSQIVNDFQKGDIAEGYSVSREKKESFPLTVTSAQKNPTAFYLCASSRDTGNEQFFGPGTRLTVL.

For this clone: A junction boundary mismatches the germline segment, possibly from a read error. The CDR3 protein is CASSLKEATDTQYF. In nucleotides, the CDR3 is TGTGCTAGCAGCTTAAAGGAGGCCACAGATACGCAGTATTTT. This rearrangement joins TRBV7-7 to TRBJ2-3; a weak D match, TRBD2 (5 bases). CDR1 SSHAT and CDR2 FNYEAQ come from the germline V gene (reference sequence). The CDR3 is 14 amino acids. Combining the CDR3 with reference TRBV7-7 and TRBJ2-3 gives the whole variable domain GAGVSQSPRYKVTKRGQDVTLRCDPISSHATLYWYQQALGQGPEFLTYFNYEAQPDKSGLPSDRFSAERPEGSISTLTIQRTEQRDSAMYRCASSLKEATDTQYFGPGTRLTVL.

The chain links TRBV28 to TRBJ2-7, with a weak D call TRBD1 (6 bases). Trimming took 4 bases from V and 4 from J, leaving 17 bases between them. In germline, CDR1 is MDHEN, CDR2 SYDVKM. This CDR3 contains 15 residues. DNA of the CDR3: TGTGCCAGCAGTTCACCCGGGACACTTGCTTACGAGCAGTACTTC. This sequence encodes CASSSPGTLAYEQYF. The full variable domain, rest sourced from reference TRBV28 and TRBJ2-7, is DVKVTQSSRYLVKRTGEKVFLECVQDMDHENMFWYRQDPGLGLRLIYFSYDVKMKEKGDIPEGYSVSREKKERFSLILESASTNQTSMYLCASSSPGTLAYEQYFGPGTRLTVT.

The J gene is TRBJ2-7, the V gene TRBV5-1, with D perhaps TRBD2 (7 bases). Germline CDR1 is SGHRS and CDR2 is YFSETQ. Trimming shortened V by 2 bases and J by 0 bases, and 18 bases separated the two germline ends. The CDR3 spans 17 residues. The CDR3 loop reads CASSFHRGGDTSYEQYF. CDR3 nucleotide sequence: TGCGCCAGCAGCTTCCATCGAGGGGGGGACACCTCCTACGAGCAGTACTTC.